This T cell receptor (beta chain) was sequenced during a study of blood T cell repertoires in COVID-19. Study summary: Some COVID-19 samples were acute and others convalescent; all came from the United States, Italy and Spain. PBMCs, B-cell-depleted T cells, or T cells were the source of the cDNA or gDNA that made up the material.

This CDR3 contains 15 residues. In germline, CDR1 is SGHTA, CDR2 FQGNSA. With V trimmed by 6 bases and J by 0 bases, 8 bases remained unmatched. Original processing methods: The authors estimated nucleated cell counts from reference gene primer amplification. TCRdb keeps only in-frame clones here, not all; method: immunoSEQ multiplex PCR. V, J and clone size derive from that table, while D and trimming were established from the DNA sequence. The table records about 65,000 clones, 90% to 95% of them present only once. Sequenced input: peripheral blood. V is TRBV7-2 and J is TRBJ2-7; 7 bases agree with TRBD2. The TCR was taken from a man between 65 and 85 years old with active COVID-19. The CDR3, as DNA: TGTGCCAGCAGTCCAAGCGGGACCTACTCCTACGAGCAGTACTTC. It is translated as CASSPSGTYSYEQYF.